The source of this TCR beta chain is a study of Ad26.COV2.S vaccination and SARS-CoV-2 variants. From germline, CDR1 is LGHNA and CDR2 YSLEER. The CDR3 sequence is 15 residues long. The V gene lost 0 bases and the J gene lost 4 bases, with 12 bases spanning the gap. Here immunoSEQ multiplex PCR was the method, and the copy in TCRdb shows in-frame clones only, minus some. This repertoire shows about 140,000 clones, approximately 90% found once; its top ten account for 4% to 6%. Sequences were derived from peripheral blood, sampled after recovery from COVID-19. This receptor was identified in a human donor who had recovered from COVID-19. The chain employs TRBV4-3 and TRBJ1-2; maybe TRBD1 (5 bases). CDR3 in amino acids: CASSQDLLGVYGYTF. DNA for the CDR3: TGCGCCAGCAGCCAAGATCTCCTAGGGGTCTATGGCTACACCTTC.